Following are 3 T cell receptor beta chains from one sample sequenced in a study of shared clonotypes between healthy human individuals. Clones were read by immunoSEQ multiplex PCR, and TCRdb kept only the in-frame ones, dropping some. The table lists more than 2 million clones, around 95% of them singletons. Sequencing input: naive CD4+ T cells sorted from blood. Documented subset: CD45RA+ positively selected. All receptors derive from a man aged 18 to 29 in good health.

V is TRBV27 and J is TRBJ2-3; D is unresolved. This CDR3 has 12 amino acids. Germline CDR1 and CDR2: MNHEY and SMNVEV (reference sequence). V was trimmed by 6 bases and J by 5 bases, leaving 9 bases between them. As DNA, the CDR3 is TGTGCCAGCAGCAATATAATAGATACGCAGTATTTT. Protein product: CASSNIIDTQYF.

About this clone: The sample contains more than one DNA sequence encoding this CDR3. The chain carries TRBV5-1 and TRBJ1-2; D is uncertain. The V end lost 0 bases, the J end lost 4 bases, and 10 bases lay between the germline ends. This CDR3 spans 14 amino acids. Germline V gene sequence: CDR1 SGHRS, CDR2 YFSETQ. The chain's CDR3 is CASSLAPGSYGYTF. The CDR3 bases are TGCGCCAGCAGCTTGGCCCCGGGGAGCTATGGCTACACCTTC.

The chain employs TRBV11-2 and TRBJ1-6; D not resolved. V shed 1 base and J shed 6 bases, with 4 bases lying between them. Germline values: CDR1 SGHAT, CDR2 FQNNGV. There are 13 residues in the CDR3. The CDR3 DNA reads TGTGCCAGCAGCTTAGTGACTAATTCACCCCTCCACTTT. Its protein is CASSLVTNSPLHF.